The clone carrying this TCR beta chain occurred many times. The antigen is unknown. Using its own MiXCR run on the 5' RACE reads, TCRdb lists one record per CDR3 protein. The sample lists about 420,000 distinct CDR3 sequences; around a quarter were seen once. This specimen belongs to a study of T-cell memory formation after mild COVID-19. For the study at large: Largely donor-specific sequence clusters came from a couple of donors. Points from the study as a whole: The CD4+ clones that contracted clustered mainly within CM and EM, and the CD8+ clones concentrated in EMRA. That cross-reactive memory joined was suggested by some responding clones appearing in pre-infection memory.

From germline, CDR1 is SGHRS and CDR2 YFSETQ. J was trimmed by 2 bases and V by 1 base; bases with no gene match: 5. The CDR3 sequence is 16 residues long. The material sequenced was PBMCs or a T cell subset sorted from them (not recorded which). This receptor was obtained from an adult woman who had mild COVID-19 (a few samples of this study predate the infection). Cell type and time point are not known. V gene TRBV5-1 combines with J gene TRBJ2-3, with TRBD1 matching over 9 bases. The CDR3 DNA reads as TGCGCCAGCAGCTTGATGAGGACAGGGGACACAGATACGCAGTATTTT. Its protein is CASSLMRTGDTDTQYF.